Presented here are 12 T cell receptor beta chains from one specimen sequenced in a study of T cell changes during pregnancy in multiple sclerosis. Here immunoSEQ multiplex PCR was the method, and the copy in TCRdb shows in-frame clones only, minus some. The sample lists about 67,000 clones, 91% occurring once. The sample consisted of peripheral blood, taken in the second trimester of pregnancy. All receptors come from a female donor with multiple sclerosis, enrolled in a pregnancy study.

This clone has just a few counts. The chain has TRBV6-1 and TRBJ2-3; maybe TRBD1 (6 bases). The CDR3 runs to 15 residues. From germline, CDR1 is MNHNS and CDR2 SASEGT. V shed 6 bases and J shed 4 bases, with 17 bases lying between them. The CDR3: CASSEPGTIPDTQYF. CDR3 in DNA: TGTGCCAGCAGCGAACCGGGGACAATTCCAGATACGCAGTATTTT.

The chain employs TRBV7-2 and TRBJ1-6; D possibly corresponds to TRBD1 (6 bases). The germline V gene has CDR1 SGHTA and CDR2 FQGNSA. V was trimmed by 1 base and J by 9 bases, leaving 13 bases between them. The CDR3 contains 15 residues. The CDR3 here is CASSLGSRGASPLHF. As DNA, the CDR3 is TGTGCCAGCAGCTTAGGTAGCAGGGGAGCTTCACCCCTCCACTTT.

The genes are TRBV19 and TRBJ1-5; possible D gene TRBD1, 6 bases. Deletions cut 1 base from V and 15 bases from J, with 13 bases between. Germline CDR1 is LNHDA and CDR2 is SQIVND (reference sequence). The CDR3 loop spans 12 amino acids. This CDR3 reads CASSIGQALWHF. The DNA of the CDR3 is TGTGCCAGTAGTATAGGACAGGCCCTTTGGCATTTT.

The chain combines TRBV4-3 with TRBJ1-5; D is perhaps TRBD1 (5 bases). The length of the CDR3 is 13 residues. Germline values: CDR1 LGHNA, CDR2 YSLEER. V shed 4 bases and J shed 7 bases, with 11 bases lying between them. The CDR3 reads CASSREGRQPQHF. The CDR3 DNA follows: TGCGCCAGCAGCCGGGAGGGGAGGCAGCCCCAGCATTTT.

The chain has TRBV4-2 and TRBJ2-3; D ambiguous. V lost 0 bases and J lost 0, with 7 bases in between. CDR3 length: 15 residues. Germline CDR1 reads LGHNA; CDR2 reads YNFKEQ. The CDR3 reads CASSQELTSTDTQYF. CDR3 bases: TGTGCCAGCAGCCAAGAACTTACTAGCACAGATACGCAGTATTTT.

This chain uses TRBV6-6 with TRBJ1-1; the D is unclear. V was trimmed by 6 bases and J by 5 bases, leaving 10 bases between them. Germline CDR1 reads MNHNY; CDR2 reads SVGAGI (reference sequence). The CDR3 has 12 amino acids. The CDR3 region has the DNA TGTGCCAGCAGGCCGGGGAGAACTGAAGCTTTCTTT. Encoded protein: CASRPGRTEAFF.

V and J are TRBV2 and TRBJ2-3; D gene uncertain. This CDR3 comprises 15 residues. The V gene lost 4 bases and the J gene lost 3 bases, with 14 bases spanning the gap. The germline V gene encodes CDR1 SNHLY and CDR2 FYNNEI. The CDR3 protein is CASSVFVGRTDTQYF. DNA for the CDR3: TGTGCCAGCAGTGTTTTCGTGGGCAGAACAGATACGCAGTATTTT. Combining the CDR3 with reference TRBV2 and TRBJ2-3 gives the whole variable domain EPEVTQTPSHQVTQMGQEVILRCVPISNHLYFYWYRQILGQKVEFLVSFYNNEISEKSEIFDDQFSVERPDGSNFTLKIRSTKLEDSAMYFCASSVFVGRTDTQYFGPGTRLTVL.

J is TRBJ2-2 and V is TRBV10-3; 8 bases align to TRBD2. Germline CDR1 is ENHRY and CDR2 is SYGVKD. CDR3 length equals 16 residues. V shed 1 base and J 4 bases; nucleotides not matched to a gene: 5. CDR3 in DNA: TGTGCCATCAGTGAGTGGACGGGACTAGGCACCGGGGAGCTGTTTTTT. As protein: CAISEWTGLGTGELFF.

V and J are TRBV6-5 and TRBJ2-3; 7 bases map to TRBD2. The CDR3 sequence is 14 residues long. Germline assignment: CDR1 MNHEY and CDR2 SVGAGI. V was pared by 9 bases and J by 6 bases, with 12 bases of the junction left unmatched. The CDR3 protein is CASMGLGGVDTQYF. For the CDR3, the DNA is TGTGCCAGTATGGGCCTGGGGGGGGTGGATACGCAGTATTTT.

Notes on this clone: Other DNA sequences within the sample encode an identical CDR3. The chain is built from TRBV27 and TRBJ2-7; no firm D call. Trimming pared 4 bases from V and 2 bases from J, leaving 3 bases between. The V gene's germline CDR1 is MNHEY and CDR2 SMNVEV (reference sequence). The CDR3 loop spans 11 amino acids. DNA of the CDR3: TGTGCCAGCAGTTCCACCTACGAGCAGTACTTC. Translated: CASSSTYEQYF.

The rearrangement uses TRBV4-1 and TRBJ1-1; D remains ambiguous. The CDR3 spans 14 residues. CDR1 and CDR2 (germline): MGHRA, YSYEKL. Trimming pared 1 base from V and 1 base from J, leaving 7 bases between. The CDR3 DNA reads as TGCGCCAGCAGCCAAGCCCGTTGGAACACTGAAGCTTTCTTT. Amino acid sequence: CASSQARWNTEAFF.

The genes are TRBV7-2 and TRBJ1-1; tentatively, D is TRBD1 (6 bases). Germline-derived CDR1 and CDR2 are SGHTA and FQGNSA. The CDR3 loop spans 14 amino acids. The V gene lost 5 bases and the J gene lost 5 bases, with 15 bases spanning the gap. In nucleotides, the CDR3 is TGTGCCAGCAGCCCTCAGGGGCGCCGTACTGAAGCTTTCTTT. Protein: CASSPQGRRTEAFF.